A single sample gave rise to the 31 T cell receptor beta chains below, sequenced in a study of cytomegalovirus exposure and HLA in healthy donors. 60 Vbeta and 13 Jbeta primers were used in PCR. The protocol was immunoSEQ multiplex PCR, while the TCRdb copy is restricted to in-frame clones and leaves out a portion. The repertoire includes approximately 100,000 clones, approximately 79% of them detected once, and roughly 3.6% sits in the top ten. What was sequenced was PBMCs. These TCRs come from a man between 60 and 70 years old in good health and CMV-seronegative.

This sequence joins TRBV4-2 and TRBJ2-1, with TRBD1 identical over 11 bases. Germline CDR1 and CDR2: LGHNA and YNFKEQ. The CDR3 is 17 residues long. J lost 2 bases, V lost 4 bases, and 7 bases had no gene match. The CDR3 DNA reads TGTGCCAGCAGCCCCGGGACAGGGGGGTCCGCCTACAATGAGCAGTTCTTC. Translated, it gives CASSPGTGGSAYNEQFF.

J is TRBJ1-6 and V is TRBV5-4, with 11 bases matching TRBD1. Germline lookup yields CDR1 SGHNT and CDR2 YYREEE (reference sequence). This CDR3 contains 17 residues. V was clipped by 3 bases and J by 4 bases; unmatched bases: 6. CDR3 region: CASSSGTGGRYNSPLHF. CDR3 in DNA: TGTGCCAGCAGCTCCGGGACAGGGGGGCGGTATAATTCACCCCTCCACTTT. Using reference TRBV5-4 and TRBJ1-6 for the parts outside the CDR3, the full variable domain is ETGVTQSPTHLIKTRGQQVTLRCSSQSGHNTVSWYQQALGQGPQFIFQYYREEENGRGNFPPRFSGLQFPNYSSELNVNALELDDSALYLCASSSGTGGRYNSPLHFGNGTRLTVT.

The rearrangement joins TRBV6-6 to TRBJ2-3; 10 nucleotides agree with TRBD1. The V gene end was trimmed by 6 bases and the J gene end by 5 bases; junction bases not matched to a gene: 8. The CDR3 length is 15 residues. CDR1 is MNHNY, CDR2 SVGAGI, per germline (reference sequence). The CDR3 nucleotides read TGTGCCAGCAGCGATCCGGGACAGGGGAAAGATACGCAGTATTTT. Protein product: CASSDPGQGKDTQYF.

The V and J genes are TRBV5-1 and TRBJ1-2; D gene ambiguous. The CDR3 consists of 13 residues. CDR1 is SGHRS, CDR2 YFSETQ, per germline. Trimming stripped 0 bases from V and 3 bases from J, with 6 bases between. CDR3 in DNA: TGCGCCAGCAGCTTGGTGGCTCACTATGGCTACACCTTC. It specifies CASSLVAHYGYTF.

This clone has a handful of counts. V is TRBV2 and J is TRBJ2-1; D possibly corresponds to TRBD1 (6 bases). Germline values: CDR1 SNHLY, CDR2 FYNNEI. The germline V and J ends were trimmed by 11 bases and 5 bases, with 13 bases remaining between them. This CDR3 has 12 residues. As DNA, the CDR3 is TGTGCCCAGGGGACCTTTGACAATGAGCAGTTCTTC. Translation: CAQGTFDNEQFF.

In this sample, this clone turned up a few times. J is TRBJ1-6 and V is TRBV2; 7 bases line up with TRBD1. The CDR3 has 16 residues. CDR1 and CDR2 from the germline V gene are SNHLY and FYNNEI. J was trimmed by 3 bases and V by 7 bases; bases with no gene match: 9. CDR3 nucleotides: TGTGCCAGCATGGGGACAGCCCTCATCTATAATTCACCCCTCCACTTT. It translates to CASMGTALIYNSPLHF.

This clone was seen more than once but under ten times. The chain uses TRBV30 and TRBJ1-2; D is uncertain. This CDR3 has 12 amino acids. The ends were cut back, 2 bases at V and 5 bases at J, with 9 bases in the middle. Germline V gene lookup returns CDR1 GTSNPN and CDR2 SVGIG (reference sequence). The CDR3 DNA reads as TGTGCCTGGAGTTGGGGAGGGTATGGCTACACCTTC. The encoded protein is CAWSWGGYGYTF.

The V call is TRBV5-6, the J call TRBJ1-6; D uncertain. This CDR3 is 16 amino acids long. V lost 3 bases to trimming and J lost 0 bases, with 10 bases between them. Germline CDR1 reads SGHDT; CDR2 reads YYEEEE. The CDR3 region is CASSSRVSSYNSPLHF. The CDR3 nucleotides are TGTGCCAGCAGCTCGCGGGTGAGCTCCTATAATTCACCCCTCCACTTT.

The V call is TRBV7-2, the J call TRBJ2-1; weak D call: TRBD2 (6 bases). CDR1 is SGHTA and CDR2 is FQGNSA in the germline V gene. V lost 5 bases, J lost 4 bases, and 15 bases lay in between. CDR3 size: 15 residues. The CDR3 loop reads CASSRSAGRYNEQFF. CDR3 DNA sequence: TGTGCCAGCAGCCGATCGGCGGGGCGTTACAATGAGCAGTTCTTC.

The rearrangement joins TRBV2 to TRBJ1-5, with 8 bases aligning to TRBD1. J gave up 2 bases and V 7 bases, and 1 base lay outside the gene matches. The CDR3 is 13 residues long. Germline values: CDR1 SNHLY, CDR2 FYNNEI. The CDR3, as DNA: TGTGCCAGCAAGGGACAGGGCAATCAGCCCCAGCATTTT. It encodes CASKGQGNQPQHF. Based on the CDR3 plus reference TRBV2 and TRBJ1-5, the full variable domain is EPEVTQTPSHQVTQMGQEVILRCVPISNHLYFYWYRQILGQKVEFLVSFYNNEISEKSEIFDDQFSVERPDGSNFTLKIRSTKLEDSAMYFCASKGQGNQPQHFGDGTRLSIL.

The chain links TRBV10-3 to TRBJ1-2; 9 bases agree with TRBD1. Unmatched junction bases numbered 4, after V lost 6 bases and J lost 2 bases. There are 14 residues in the CDR3. The germline gives CDR1 ENHRY, CDR2 SYGVKD. The DNA of the CDR3 is TGTGCCATCAGCCCCGGGACAGGGAACTATGGCTACACCTTC. This codes for CAISPGTGNYGYTF.

Note on this clone: Germline and junction disagree at one end, which may indicate a read error. The gene calls are TRBV9 and TRBJ2-3; 7 bases are shared with TRBD1. The CDR3 loop spans 21 amino acids. The germline CDR1 and CDR2 sequences are SGDLS and YYNGEE. The CDR3 loop is CASSVKPAVSRRDRNTDTLYF. CDR3 coding DNA: TGTGCCAGCAGCGTGAAACCCGCCGTCTCACGCCGGGACAGAAACACAGATACGCTGTATTTT.

This chain connects TRBV7-2 to TRBJ1-4; a possible D gene is TRBD1 (5 bases). V lost 2 bases and J lost 5, with 9 bases in between. CDR1 and CDR2 (germline): SGHTA, FQGNSA. The CDR3 consists of 14 residues. CDR3 sequence: CASSLTGPNEKLFF. CDR3 DNA sequence: TGTGCCAGCAGCTTAACAGGCCCCAATGAAAAACTGTTTTTT.

The chain links TRBV5-1 to TRBJ1-1; TRBD1 might be the D (5 bases). CDR1 and CDR2 (germline): SGHRS, YFSETQ. Trimming left V 0 bases short and J 3 bases short, with 12 bases between. The CDR3 sequence is 15 residues long. The CDR3 region has the DNA TGCGCCAGCAGCTTGGGGGCAGGGTGGGACACTGAAGCTTTCTTT. It yields the protein CASSLGAGWDTEAFF.

This rearrangement joins TRBV2 to TRBJ2-5; D possibly corresponds to TRBD2 (6 bases). This CDR3 is built from 13 residues. Germline V gives CDR1 SNHLY, CDR2 FYNNEI. Trimming pared 2 bases from V and 5 bases from J, leaving 9 bases between. Here the CDR3 reads CASSEQRVETQYF. The CDR3, as DNA: TGTGCCAGCAGTGAACAGCGGGTCGAGACCCAGTACTTC.

This clone appeared a single time. The sample holds other DNA sequences that translate to the same CDR3. The rearrangement links TRBV11-2 to TRBJ1-5, with D possibly matching TRBD1 (5 bases). This CDR3 has 15 amino acids. Germline CDR1 and CDR2: SGHAT and FQNNGV. V dropped 2 bases and J dropped 0 bases, with 8 bases sitting between them. CDR3 DNA sequence: TGTGCCAGCAGCTTATCGGGGGATAGCAATCAGCCCCAGCATTTT. It encodes CASSLSGDSNQPQHF.

The rearrangement joins TRBV5-1 to TRBJ1-1, with D maybe TRBD1 (5 bases). Germline assignment: CDR1 SGHRS and CDR2 YFSETQ. CDR3 length equals 15 residues. Trimming pared 5 bases from V and 5 bases from J, leaving 19 bases between. The CDR3 region is CASRWAGSGGTEAFF. The DNA of the CDR3 is TGCGCCAGCAGATGGGCCGGGAGCGGGGGGACTGAAGCTTTCTTT.

In its sample, this clone was seen once. J is TRBJ1-6 and V is TRBV6-4; possible D gene TRBD1, 6 bases. Trimming removed 3 bases from V and 7 bases from J, with 13 bases in between. This CDR3 is 15 amino acids long. Germline V gene sequence: CDR1 MRHNA, CDR2 SNTAGT. The chain's CDR3 is CASSEEQGRNSPLHF. CDR3 sequence (DNA): TGTGCCAGCAGTGAAGAACAGGGTCGGAATTCACCCCTCCACTTT.

This chain links TRBV10-3 with TRBJ1-1; 7 bases fit TRBD1. CDR3 size: 13 residues. Germline assignment: CDR1 ENHRY and CDR2 SYGVKD. Unmatched junction bases numbered 6, after V lost 9 bases and J lost 2 bases. The CDR3 DNA reads as TGTGCCATAACGGGACAGCTTAACACTGAAGCTTTCTTT. This gives the protein CAITGQLNTEAFF.

CDR3 sequence reads: CASSLAGLSGANVLTF. The DNA for the CDR3 is TGCGCCAGCAGCTTGGCAGGACTATCTGGGGCCAACGTCCTGACTTTC. The V call is TRBV5-1, the J call TRBJ2-6; tentative D call: TRBD2 (6 bases). The length of the CDR3 is 16 residues. Trimming took off 0 bases at V and 1 base at J, with 8 bases between the two ends. The V gene's germline CDR1 is SGHRS and CDR2 YFSETQ.

The chain links TRBV5-1 to TRBJ2-3, with 9 bases aligning to TRBD2. V shed 0 bases and J 3 bases; nucleotides not matched to a gene: 2. Germline V gene data show CDR1 as SGHRS and CDR2 as YFSETQ. The CDR3 totals 15 residues. The DNA for the CDR3 is TGCGCCAGCAGCTTGGAGGCGGGGGGGACAGATACGCAGTATTTT. Amino acid sequence: CASSLEAGGTDTQYF.

The chain combines TRBV6-4 with TRBJ1-2; TRBD1 is a possible D gene (6 bases). V dropped 2 bases and J dropped 0 bases, with 10 bases sitting between them. Germline CDR1 and CDR2: MRHNA and SNTAGT. The CDR3 covers 15 residues. The CDR3 protein is CASSDNRGTNYGYTF. The CDR3 DNA reads as TGTGCCAGCAGTGACAATAGGGGGACTAACTATGGCTACACCTTC.

This clone was picked up a small number of times. The V call is TRBV7-3, the J call TRBJ1-1; a weak D match, TRBD1 (5 bases). Germline values: CDR1 SGHTA, CDR2 FQGTGA. Trimming took 5 bases from V and 1 from J, leaving 11 bases between them. This CDR3 is built from 14 residues. CDR3 loop: CASSANQGNTEAFF. The CDR3 DNA reads as TGTGCCAGCAGCGCAAACCAGGGGAACACTGAAGCTTTCTTT.

The V call is TRBV9, the J call TRBJ2-3; TRBD2 might be the D (7 bases). With 2 bases removed from V and 2 bases from J, the gap between germline ends came to 12 bases. The CDR3 contains 15 residues. Germline V gives CDR1 SGDLS, CDR2 YYNGEE. Written as DNA, the CDR3 is TGTGCCAGCAGCGTTGTGGGGGGGCCCACAGATACGCAGTATTTT. Protein product: CASSVVGGPTDTQYF.

The CDR3 nucleotides read TGTGCCAGCTCACTTGAACAGGGACCTGCGGATACGCAGTATTTT. Its translation: CASSLEQGPADTQYF. The chain couples TRBV18 to TRBJ2-3; tentatively, D is TRBD1 (6 bases). V was shortened by 4 bases and J by 6 bases, with 17 bases between the two germline ends. The CDR3 has 15 amino acids. CDR1 is KGHSH, CDR2 LQKENI, per germline.

DNA of the CDR3: TGTGCCAGCAGGCCCTCCGGGGTTGGCACAGATACGCAGTATTTT. It encodes CASRPSGVGTDTQYF. This rearrangement joins TRBV7-9 to TRBJ2-3; possible D gene TRBD2, 5 bases. The CDR3 totals 15 residues. Trimming stripped 6 bases from V and 1 base from J, with 14 bases between. CDR1 SEHNR and CDR2 FQNEAQ come from the germline V gene (reference sequence).

The chain is built from TRBV11-2 and TRBJ1-6, with D maybe TRBD1 (5 bases). Trimming pared 1 base from V and 9 bases from J, leaving 10 bases between. Looked up from germline, CDR1 is SGHAT and CDR2 is FQNNGV. The CDR3 spans 14 residues. Here the CDR3 reads CASSLGQGGSPLHF. The CDR3, as DNA: TGTGCCAGCAGCTTAGGGCAGGGAGGTTCACCCCTCCACTTT.

This clone occurred a few times. The chain combines TRBV2 with TRBJ2-1; D not certain. Trimming shortened V by 6 bases and J by 7 bases, and 7 bases separated the two germline ends. The CDR3 extends over 11 amino acids. Germline lookup yields CDR1 SNHLY and CDR2 FYNNEI. The CDR3 region is CASSRQNEQFF. The DNA of the CDR3 is TGTGCCAGCAGCCGTCAGAATGAGCAGTTCTTC.

V and J are TRBV4-3 and TRBJ2-5; D uncertain. CDR3 length: 15 amino acids. Germline CDR1 and CDR2: LGHNA and YSLEER. The V end lost 1 base, the J end lost 5 bases, and 14 bases lay between the germline ends. The CDR3 protein is CASSQAAARWETQYF. In DNA form, the CDR3 reads TGCGCCAGCAGCCAAGCCGCGGCTAGATGGGAGACCCAGTACTTC.

The chain links TRBV7-3 to TRBJ1-2; D may be TRBD1 (6 bases). The V and J ends lost 5 bases and 3 bases respectively, with 10 bases between them. This CDR3 spans 13 amino acids. Germline CDR1 is SGHTA and CDR2 is FQGTGA. The CDR3 coding sequence is TGTGCCAGCAGCCACAAGGGGGACTATGGCTACACCTTC. Protein product: CASSHKGDYGYTF.

The J gene is TRBJ1-4, the V gene TRBV30, with TRBD1 as a possible D gene (6 bases). The CDR3 spans 14 residues. Germline V gene data show CDR1 as GTSNPN and CDR2 as SVGIG (reference sequence). Deletions cut 3 bases from V and 8 bases from J, with 16 bases between. For the CDR3, the DNA is TGTGCCTGGAGGTCGGTGGGGGCCGGGGAAAAACTGTTTTTT. Protein: CAWRSVGAGEKLFF.